These 13 T cell receptor beta chains were sequenced from one sample in a study of long-term antiretroviral therapy in people with HIV. Researchers ran immunoSEQ v3.0 at survey level. Assay used: immunoSEQ multiplex PCR; TCRdb lists only in-frame clones, some missing. This table has 20,000 or so clones, roughly four fifths appearing once. Specimen: unsorted PBMCs, collected 2.2 years after starting antiretroviral therapy. Every receptor here comes from a man between 45 and 60 years old with HIV.

This sequence joins TRBV7-9 and TRBJ2-5, with 7 positions matching TRBD1. CDR1 and CDR2 (germline): SEHNR, FQNEAQ (reference sequence). J gave up 2 bases and V 5 bases, and 8 bases lay outside the gene matches. This CDR3 spans 15 amino acids. The CDR3 bases are TGTGCCAGCAGCCAAAGACAGGGATGGCAAGAGACCCAGTACTTC. Protein: CASSQRQGWQETQYF.

The genes are TRBV4-3 and TRBJ1-4; D gene uncertain. V dropped 4 bases and J dropped 8 bases, with 17 bases sitting between them. The CDR3 is 15 amino acids. Germline V gene lookup returns CDR1 LGHNA and CDR2 YSLEER. CDR3 DNA: TGCGCCAGCAGCCCAAATTTTGGGGTTGGAGAAAAACTGTTTTTT. Protein product: CASSPNFGVGEKLFF.

In DNA, the CDR3 is TGCAGCGTTGAAGGCGGGACTAGCGGGAGGTTTCAAGAGACCCAGTACTTC. This gives the protein CSVEGGTSGRFQETQYF. The V call is TRBV29-1, the J call TRBJ2-5; TRBD2 agrees at 15 bases. CDR1 is SQVTM and CDR2 is ANQGSEA in the germline V gene. The CDR3 is made up of 17 amino acids. Trimming removed 1 base from V and 2 bases from J; junction bases left unmatched: 5.

The rearrangement links TRBV7-8 to TRBJ2-3; 7 nucleotides align to TRBD2. The length of the CDR3 is 17 residues. CDR1 is SGHVS and CDR2 is FQNEAQ in the germline V gene. V lost 0 bases, J lost 3 bases, and 9 bases stayed unmatched. CDR3 DNA sequence: TGTGCCAGCAGCTTAGCAGCGAGAGCTAGCGGAACAGATACGCAGTATTTT. This codes for CASSLAARASGTDTQYF.

The chain carries TRBV11-2 and TRBJ2-2; no reliable D call. Between the trimmed V and J ends, which lost 2 bases and 2 bases, there was a span of 12 bases. The CDR3 is 16 amino acids. Germline CDR1 SGHAT, CDR2 FQNNGV. As DNA, the CDR3 is TGTGCCAGCAGCTTAAGAGGCAGCCACAACACCGGGGAGCTGTTTTTT. Protein: CASSLRGSHNTGELFF.

The chain's CDR3 is CASSLAWDRSYNEQFF. The CDR3 bases are TGTGCCAGCAGCTTAGCGTGGGACAGATCCTACAATGAGCAGTTCTTC. This chain uses TRBV7-2 with TRBJ2-1; 7 nucleotides agree with TRBD1. Per germline, CDR1 SGHTA and CDR2 FQGNSA. V was clipped by 0 bases and J by 1 base; unmatched bases: 3. This CDR3 has 16 residues. The complete variable domain, with remaining parts taken from reference TRBV7-2 and TRBJ2-1, reads GAGVSQSPSNKVTEKGKDVELRCDPISGHTALYWYRQSLGQGLEFLIYFQGNSAPDKSGLPSDRFSAERTGGSVSTLTIQRTQQEDSAVYLCASSLAWDRSYNEQFFGPGTRLTVL.

The chain combines TRBV19 with TRBJ2-7, with 7 bases matching TRBD2. The junction had 9 bases not matched to a gene; V was cut back by 10 bases and J by 0 bases. Germline CDR1 reads LNHDA; CDR2 reads SQIVND (reference sequence). The CDR3 is 14 amino acids. The CDR3 nucleotides read TGTGCCAACCGCCGGCGGGAGTACTCCTACGAGCAGTACTTC. As protein: CANRRREYSYEQYF.

This sequence joins TRBV27 and TRBJ1-3, with 7 bases fitting TRBD1. CDR1 and CDR2 (germline): MNHEY, SMNVEV (reference sequence). Trimming took 7 bases from V and 0 from J; bases not matched to a gene: 6. This CDR3 contains 15 residues. CDR3 residues: CASKGDSVSGNTIYF. DNA of the CDR3: TGTGCCAGCAAGGGGGACAGCGTCTCTGGAAACACCATATATTTT.

In this sample, this clone turned up a few times. The J gene is TRBJ1-6, the V gene TRBV6-5; 7 bases fit TRBD1. This CDR3 spans 15 amino acids. V lost 2 bases to trimming and J lost 8 bases; unmatched junction nucleotides: 6. CDR1 is MNHEY, CDR2 SVGAGI, per germline. CDR3 sequence: CASSYTTGDDSPLHF. The DNA of the CDR3 is TGTGCCAGCAGTTACACCACAGGGGACGATTCACCCCTCCACTTT.

This rearrangement joins TRBV6-4 to TRBJ2-5, with 8 positions matching TRBD2. CDR1 and CDR2 (germline): MRHNA, SNTAGT. The CDR3 spans 15 residues. V dropped 6 bases and J dropped 5; count of bases not matched to a gene: 11. The CDR3 coding sequence is TGTGCCAGCAGCCGGGAGGGCCTCCCTAGGGAGACCCAGTACTTC. It encodes CASSREGLPRETQYF.

The chain links TRBV18 to TRBJ1-1, with unresolved D. CDR3 size: 12 residues. Trimming took off 2 bases at V and 8 bases at J, with 9 bases between the two ends. Germline CDR1 reads KGHSH; CDR2 reads LQKENI. The CDR3 is CASSPNVYEAFF. CDR3 nucleotide sequence: TGTGCCAGCTCACCAAATGTGTACGAAGCTTTCTTT. Complete variable domain (other parts from reference TRBV18 and TRBJ1-1): NAGVMQNPRHLVRRRGQEARLRCSPMKGHSHVYWYRQLPEEGLKFMVYLQKENIIDESGMPKERFSAEFPKEGPSILRIQQVVRGDSAAYFCASSPNVYEAFFGQGTRLTVV.

The chain links TRBV28 to TRBJ1-2; 7 bases are a match to TRBD1. The germline V gene has CDR1 MDHEN and CDR2 SYDVKM. The CDR3 contains 16 residues. J gave up 0 bases and V 5 bases, and 9 bases lay outside the gene matches. The CDR3 region has the DNA TGTGCCAGCAGTCTGCCCGGGACAGTATCTAACTATGGCTACACCTTC. Translation gives CASSLPGTVSNYGYTF.

This chain links TRBV28 with TRBJ2-5, with TRBD2 identical over 11 bases. Germline V CDR1 and CDR2: MDHEN, SYDVKM. Losses at the gene ends were 5 bases for V and 3 bases for J; bases not matched to a gene: 5. The CDR3 is 15 residues long. The chain's CDR3 is CASSPGTSGKETQYF. The CDR3 DNA reads as TGTGCCAGCAGTCCCGGGACTAGCGGAAAAGAGACCCAGTACTTC. The full variable domain, with the rest looked up from reference TRBV28 and TRBJ2-5, is DVKVTQSSRYLVKRTGEKVFLECVQDMDHENMFWYRQDPGLGLRLIYFSYDVKMKEKGDIPEGYSVSREKKERFSLILESASTNQTSMYLCASSPGTSGKETQYFGPGTRLLVL.